This T cell receptor (beta chain) was recovered during a study of regulatory T cells in long-lasting Graves disease. The time point here: newly diagnosed GD, antithyroid drugs for less than 3 months. Researchers made the TCR library from RNA that was extracted from PBMCs. Trimming stripped 3 bases from V and 7 bases from J, with 15 bases between. There are 14 residues in the CDR3. CDR1 LNHDA and CDR2 SQIVND come from the germline V gene (reference sequence). Arm-PCR with iRepertoire HTBI primers amplified the CDR3 regions for these TCR beta libraries. Each CDR3 protein is one row after TCRdb ran MiXCR on the multiplex PCR reads. The table records 500,000 or so distinct CDR3 sequences, about 14% of them present only once. This clonotype has only a few counts. These same data were also listed under a study on T cells in Graves' hyperthyroidism and ophthalmopathy. This second study notes: Stable disease denoted Graves' hyperthyroidism without ophthalmopathy progression within 18 months.

V is TRBV19 and J is TRBJ1-1; D is unresolved. The starting material was peripheral blood mononuclear cells (PBMCs), obtained at new diagnosis, from a patient treated with antithyroid drugs. This clonotype was sampled from a woman in her 50s with Graves disease. DNA for the CDR3: TGTGCCAGTAGTATCAGTCGAGGGAGAGATGAAGCTTTCTTT. Translated, it gives CASSISRGRDEAFF.